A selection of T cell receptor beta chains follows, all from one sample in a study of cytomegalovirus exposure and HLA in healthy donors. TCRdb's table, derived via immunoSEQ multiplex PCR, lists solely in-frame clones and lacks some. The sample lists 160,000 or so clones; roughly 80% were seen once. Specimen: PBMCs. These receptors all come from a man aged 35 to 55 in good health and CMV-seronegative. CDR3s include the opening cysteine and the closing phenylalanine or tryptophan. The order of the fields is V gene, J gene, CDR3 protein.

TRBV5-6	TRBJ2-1	CASSSGTSSNEQFF
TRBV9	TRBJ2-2	CASSVADTGELFF
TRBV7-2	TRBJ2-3	CASSLRGASGDTQYF
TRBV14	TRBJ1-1	CASSQDNHLGAFF
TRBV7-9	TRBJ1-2	CASSPMTDLGYTF
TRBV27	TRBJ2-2	CASRTGAYTGELFF
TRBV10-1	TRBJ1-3	CASSDREGSSGNTIYF
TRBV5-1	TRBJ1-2	CASSPSQQGLGYTF
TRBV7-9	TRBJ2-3	CSSSLGTSNTDTQYF
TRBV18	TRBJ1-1	CASSPKTDEAFF
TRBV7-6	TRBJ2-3	CASSLKGRGPRGDTQYF
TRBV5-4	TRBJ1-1	CASSTRLNTEAFF
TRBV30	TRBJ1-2	CAWSPDMNYGYTF
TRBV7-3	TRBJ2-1	CASSLSLAGYNEQFF
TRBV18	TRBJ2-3	CASSTGGSLADTQYF
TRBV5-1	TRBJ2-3	CASSLEGGTQYF
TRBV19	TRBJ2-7	CASSIGTGAYEQYF
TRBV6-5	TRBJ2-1	CASSLSSGDYNEQFF
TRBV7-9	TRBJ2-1	CASSERLAGGEQFF
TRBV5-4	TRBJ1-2	CASSSSGMRNGYTF
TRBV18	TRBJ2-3	CASSPPLPDTQYF
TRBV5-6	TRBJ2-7	CASSSGTTKYEQYF
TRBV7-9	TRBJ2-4	CASSLVVAGGLRAKNIQYF
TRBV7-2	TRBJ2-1	CASSPGQGNHNEQFF
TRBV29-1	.	CSVVAGGPDEQYF
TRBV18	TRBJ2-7	CASSPGQGGEQYF
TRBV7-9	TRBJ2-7	CASSLGTSGTYEQYF
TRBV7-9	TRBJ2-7	CSSSPVGGLAGVAAYEQYF
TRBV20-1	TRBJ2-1	CSATTYNEQFF
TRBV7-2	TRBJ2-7	CASSPYIAREQYF
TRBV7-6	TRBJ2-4	CASSSSRDTRTKNIQYF
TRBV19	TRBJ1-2	CASSLGQGDGYTF
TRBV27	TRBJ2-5	CASSLLAGGPLETQYF
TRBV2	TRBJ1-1	CATQGREAFF
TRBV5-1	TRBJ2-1	CASSLDGNEQFF
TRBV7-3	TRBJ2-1	CASSFSSGAGQFF
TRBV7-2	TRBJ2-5	CASSPTRQRGETQYF